A selection of T cell receptor beta chains follows, all from one sample in a study of shared T cell receptors in the human thymus. The protocol was immunoSEQ multiplex PCR, while the TCRdb copy is restricted to in-frame clones and leaves out a portion. The sample comprises 500,000 to 550,000 clones, around 78% of which are singletons, and roughly 0.013% rests with the top ten. These same records also appear under a second study, on human thymus T cells.

The sample was thymocytes. The receptors originated from a boy younger than two with a congenital heart defect. CDR3s include the opening cysteine and the closing phenylalanine or tryptophan. The D gene is left open where the match is weak. Clone sizes are given selectively: once, few, many, or a class where the clone is expanded.

CASSQDPASGRTNEQFF TGCGCCAGCAGCCAAGATCCGGCTAGCGGGAGAACCAATGAGCAGTTCTTC TRBV4-3 TRBD2 NA TRBJ2-1
CSAPTGNEQYF TGCAGTGCCCCGACAGGAAACGAGCAGTACTTC TRBV20-1 NA NA TRBJ2-7
CASSLEVGGRTDTQYF TGTGCCAGCAGTTTAGAAGTGGGAGGTCGCACAGATACGCAGTATTTT TRBV27 NA NA TRBJ2-3
CASSFSHSGNQPQHF TGTGCCAGCAGTTTCTCCCACAGTGGCAATCAGCCCCAGCATTTT TRBV27 NA few TRBJ1-5
CASSLGPSGGVVYEQYF TGTGCCAGCAGCTTAGGGCCTTCAGGGGGAGTAGTCTACGAGCAGTACTTC TRBV13 TRBD1 NA TRBJ2-7
CASSWDSLGTDTQYF TGTGCCAGCAGCTGGGACAGCCTCGGCACAGATACGCAGTATTTT TRBV5-8 TRBD1 NA TRBJ2-3
CASSPQGNCNQPQHF TGTGCCAGCAGCCCACAGGGAAACTGCAATCAGCCCCAGCATTTT TRBV7-2 NA NA TRBJ1-5
CAGTTGGMAGELFF TGTGCCGGAACCACGGGCGGGATGGCCGGGGAGCTGTTTTTT TRBV6-1 NA NA TRBJ2-2
CASSPFHRGLNTGELFF TGTGCCAGTAGTCCATTCCACAGGGGCCTGAACACCGGGGAGCTGTTTTTT TRBV19 TRBD1 NA TRBJ2-2
CASSLRNWRESPYNEQFF TGTGCCAGCAGCCTCCGGAATTGGCGGGAGTCGCCCTACAATGAGCAGTTCTTC TRBV7-9 TRBD2 few TRBJ2-1
CASSILGTGGGRPQETQYF TGTGCCAGCAGCATCCTAGGGACAGGGGGGGGAAGGCCCCAAGAGACCCAGTACTTC TRBV7-8 TRBD1 NA TRBJ2-5
CASRGGRAGELFF TGTGCCAGCAGGGGCGGGAGGGCCGGGGAGCTGTTTTTT TRBV6-5 TRBD2 NA TRBJ2-2
CAISVTGLTGELFF TGTGCCATCAGTGTGACAGGGCTGACCGGGGAGCTGTTTTTT TRBV10-3 TRBD1 NA TRBJ2-2
CASREMPTGQRNTEAFF TGTGCCAGCAGGGAAATGCCGACGGGACAGAGAAACACTGAAGCTTTCTTT TRBV9 TRBD1 NA TRBJ1-1
CAKNDSGEALSYEQYF TGTGCCAAAAACGACAGTGGCGAGGCCCTATCCTACGAGCAGTACTTC TRBV4-2 NA NA TRBJ2-7
CASSGTDSNQPQHF TGTGCCAGCAGCGGTACAGATAGCAATCAGCCCCAGCATTTT TRBV9 NA NA TRBJ1-5
CASSFKGQGSRDTQYF TGTGCCAGCAGTTTTAAAGGACAGGGGTCGAGAGATACGCAGTATTTT TRBV6-5 TRBD1 NA TRBJ2-3
CASSPDRDYQETQYF TGTGCCAGCAGCCCCGACAGGGACTACCAAGAGACCCAGTACTTC TRBV5-4 NA NA TRBJ2-5
CASSSEREHSYEQYF TGTGCCAGCAGCTCGGAGCGGGAGCACTCCTACGAGCAGTACTTC TRBV7-6 TRBD2 NA TRBJ2-7
CATSRGGWIGYEQYF TGTGCCACCAGCAGGGGGGGTTGGATCGGATACGAGCAGTACTTC TRBV15 NA NA TRBJ2-7